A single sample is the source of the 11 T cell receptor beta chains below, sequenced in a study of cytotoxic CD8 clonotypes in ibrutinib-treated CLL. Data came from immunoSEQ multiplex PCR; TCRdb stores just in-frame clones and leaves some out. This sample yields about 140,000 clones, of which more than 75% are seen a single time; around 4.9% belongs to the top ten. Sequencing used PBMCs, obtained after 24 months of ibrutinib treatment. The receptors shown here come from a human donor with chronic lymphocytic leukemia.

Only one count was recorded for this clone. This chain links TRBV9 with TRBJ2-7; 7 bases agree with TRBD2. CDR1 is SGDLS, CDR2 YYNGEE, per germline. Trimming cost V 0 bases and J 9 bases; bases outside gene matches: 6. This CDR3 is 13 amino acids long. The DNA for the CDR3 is TGTGCCAGCAGCGTAGGGGCTAGCGGACCGCAGTACTTC. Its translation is CASSVGASGPQYF.

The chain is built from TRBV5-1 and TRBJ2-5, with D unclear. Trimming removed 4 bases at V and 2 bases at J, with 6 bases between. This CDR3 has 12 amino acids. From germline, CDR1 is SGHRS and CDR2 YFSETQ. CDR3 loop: CASSQRQETQYF. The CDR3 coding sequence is TGCGCCAGCAGCCAACGACAAGAGACCCAGTACTTC.

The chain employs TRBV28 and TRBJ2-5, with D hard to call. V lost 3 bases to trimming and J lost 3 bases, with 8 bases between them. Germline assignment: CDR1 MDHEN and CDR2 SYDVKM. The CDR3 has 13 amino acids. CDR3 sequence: CASSFGGKETQYF. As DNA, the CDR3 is TGTGCCAGCAGTTTTGGTGGAAAAGAGACCCAGTACTTC.

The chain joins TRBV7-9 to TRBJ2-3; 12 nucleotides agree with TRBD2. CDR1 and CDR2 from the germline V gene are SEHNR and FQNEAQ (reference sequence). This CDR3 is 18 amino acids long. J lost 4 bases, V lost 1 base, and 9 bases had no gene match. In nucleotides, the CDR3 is TGTGCCAGCAGCTTAGGGAGACTAGCGGGAGCCCTCTCAGATACGCAGTATTTT. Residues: CASSLGRLAGALSDTQYF.

The CDR3 loop reads CASSQDMASGRSGSETQYF. The CDR3 DNA sequence: TGCGCCAGCAGCCAAGATATGGCTAGCGGGAGGAGTGGTTCGGAGACCCAGTACTTC. The V gene is TRBV4-3, the J gene TRBJ2-5; 11 nucleotides align to TRBD2. Trimming at V came to 0 bases and at J to 5 bases, leaving 14 bases not matched to a gene. CDR3 length: 19 residues. The germline V gene has CDR1 LGHNA and CDR2 YSLEER.

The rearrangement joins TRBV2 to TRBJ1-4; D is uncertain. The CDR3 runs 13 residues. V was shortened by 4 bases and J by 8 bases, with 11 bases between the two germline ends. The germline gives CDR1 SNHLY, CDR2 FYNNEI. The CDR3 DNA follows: TGTGCCAGCAGTGGTTCAAGGGTAGAAAAACTGTTTTTT. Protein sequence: CASSGSRVEKLFF. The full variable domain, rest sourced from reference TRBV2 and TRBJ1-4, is EPEVTQTPSHQVTQMGQEVILRCVPISNHLYFYWYRQILGQKVEFLVSFYNNEISEKSEIFDDQFSVERPDGSNFTLKIRSTKLEDSAMYFCASSGSRVEKLFFGSGTQLSVL.

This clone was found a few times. The DNA for the CDR3 is TGTGCCAGTAGTTTGGGTCCACTAGTGGGCTACAATGAGCAGTTCTTC. Translating it yields CASSLGPLVGYNEQFF. The chain is built from TRBV19 and TRBJ2-1, with D possibly TRBD2 on 5 matching bases. The V gene lost 5 bases and the J gene lost 3 bases, with 17 bases spanning the gap. CDR1 and CDR2 (germline): LNHDA, SQIVND (reference sequence). This CDR3 contains 16 residues.

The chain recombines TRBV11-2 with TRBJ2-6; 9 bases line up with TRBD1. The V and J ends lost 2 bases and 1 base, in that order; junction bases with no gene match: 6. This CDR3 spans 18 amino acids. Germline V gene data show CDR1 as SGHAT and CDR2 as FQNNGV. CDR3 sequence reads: CASSLFPGQGSGANVLTF. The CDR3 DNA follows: TGTGCCAGCAGCTTATTTCCAGGACAGGGGTCTGGGGCCAACGTCCTGACTTTC.

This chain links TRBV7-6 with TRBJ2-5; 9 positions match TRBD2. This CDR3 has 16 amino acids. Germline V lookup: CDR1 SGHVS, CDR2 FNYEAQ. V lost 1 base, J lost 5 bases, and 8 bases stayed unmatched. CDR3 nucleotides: TGTGCCAGCAGCTTAGGTGGCGGGAGGGCCGGGGAGACCCAGTACTTC. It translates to CASSLGGGRAGETQYF.

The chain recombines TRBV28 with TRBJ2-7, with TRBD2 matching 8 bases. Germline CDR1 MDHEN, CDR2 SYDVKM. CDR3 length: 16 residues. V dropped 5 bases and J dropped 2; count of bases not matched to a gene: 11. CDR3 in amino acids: CASSLDGGAVPYEQYF. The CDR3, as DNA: TGTGCCAGCAGTCTGGACGGGGGGGCGGTTCCCTACGAGCAGTACTTC.

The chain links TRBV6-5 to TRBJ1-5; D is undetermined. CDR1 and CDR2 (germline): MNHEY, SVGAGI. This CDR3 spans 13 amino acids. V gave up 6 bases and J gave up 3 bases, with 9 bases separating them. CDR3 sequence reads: CASSPGHNQPQHF. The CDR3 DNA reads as TGTGCCAGCAGCCCTGGCCACAATCAGCCCCAGCATTTT.